One sample yielded the 28 T cell receptor beta chains listed below, sequenced in a study of T-cell memory formation after mild COVID-19. Via MiXCR, TCRdb re-called the 5' RACE reads, giving one row per CDR3 protein. There are under 250,000 distinct CDR3 sequences in the sample; 9.4% occur only once, and 20% to 25% lies in the top ten. The specimen sequenced was PBMCs or a T cell subset sorted from them (not recorded which). These receptors came from a man aged 18 to 29 who had mild COVID-19 (a few samples of this study predate the infection). Cell type and time point are not known.

The chain joins TRBV12-5 to TRBJ2-1; D unclear. CDR1 and CDR2 from the germline V gene are LGHNT and FRNRAP. This CDR3 comprises 12 residues. The V end was cut by 3 bases, the J end by 4 bases, with 4 bases between. The CDR3 loop is CASGFGYNEQFF. The CDR3 nucleotides are TGTGCTAGTGGTTTCGGGTACAATGAGCAGTTCTTC.

This clonotype occurred a few times. V and J are TRBV6-5 and TRBJ2-1; D unclear. CDR1 MNHEY and CDR2 SVGAGI come from the germline V gene. The CDR3 is 15 amino acids. Trimming removed 2 bases at V and 6 bases at J, with 14 bases between. The CDR3: CASSYDPQTPNEQFF. CDR3 nucleotide sequence: TGTGCCAGCAGTTACGACCCTCAGACCCCCAATGAGCAGTTCTTC.

This clonotype has a handful of counts. The chain has TRBV18 and TRBJ2-7; maybe TRBD1 (5 bases). The CDR3 has 13 residues. Germline V gene data show CDR1 as KGHSH and CDR2 as LQKENI. V was clipped by 6 bases and J by 0 bases, with 9 bases between them. DNA of the CDR3: TGTGCCAGCTCGGGGCTCAGCTCCTACGAGCAGTACTTC. Its protein product is CASSGLSSYEQYF.

This clonotype was seen ten or more times. The V call is TRBV5-1, the J call TRBJ1-1; no clear D gene. This CDR3 spans 14 amino acids. Trimming took off 4 bases at V and 2 bases at J, with 12 bases between the two ends. Germline V gene lookup returns CDR1 SGHRS and CDR2 YFSETQ. The CDR3 region is CASSKGGKNTEAFF. The CDR3 DNA reads TGCGCCAGCAGCAAGGGCGGGAAAAACACTGAAGCTTTCTTT.

CDR3 bases: TGTGCCAGCAGAGACGGACAGAATAGCAATCAGCCCCAGCATTTT. It is translated as CASRDGQNSNQPQHF. The V gene is TRBV6-1, the J gene TRBJ1-5, with TRBD1 as a possible D gene (6 bases). CDR1 is MNHNS, CDR2 SASEGT, per germline. V was shortened by 6 bases and J by 0 bases, with 12 bases between the two germline ends. The CDR3 has 15 residues.

In this sample, this clonotype turned up a few times. The V and J genes are TRBV20-1 and TRBJ1-1; 8 nucleotides align to TRBD1. Germline CDR1 and CDR2: DFQATT and SNEGSKA (reference sequence). V lost 2 bases, J lost 3 bases, and 8 bases stayed unmatched. The CDR3 is made up of 15 amino acids. DNA for the CDR3: TGCAGTGCTAGAAGCCCCCAGGGGGCTGACACTGAAGCTTTCTTT. This translates into CSARSPQGADTEAFF.

The chain combines TRBV5-1 with TRBJ1-5; D call uncertain. The germline V gene encodes CDR1 SGHRS and CDR2 YFSETQ. With 4 bases removed from V and 4 bases from J, the gap between germline ends came to 15 bases. This CDR3 is built from 15 residues. The CDR3 sequence is CASSVDGPANQPQHF. Written as DNA, the CDR3 is TGCGCCAGCAGCGTTGACGGACCGGCTAATCAGCCCCAGCATTTT.

The chain joins TRBV11-2 to TRBJ1-6; D unclear. The CDR3 is made up of 14 amino acids. V was cut by 1 base and J by 7 bases, with 8 bases left in between. CDR1 and CDR2 from the germline V gene are SGHAT and FQNNGV. The CDR3 DNA follows: TGTGCCAGCAGCTTAGGGGGAGCGAATTCACCCCTCCACTTT. Encoded protein: CASSLGGANSPLHF.

This clonotype was counted only a few times. The rearrangement links TRBV14 to TRBJ1-2, with no clear D. Trimming removed 0 bases at V and 4 bases at J, with 6 bases between. CDR1 SGHDN and CDR2 FVKESK come from the germline V gene. CDR3 length: 13 amino acids. The CDR3 is CASSQDISYGYTF. The CDR3 coding sequence is TGTGCCAGCAGCCAAGATATTAGCTATGGCTACACCTTC.

There are a few counts of this clonotype. The V and J genes are TRBV7-9 and TRBJ1-4; D is perhaps TRBD1 (5 bases). The CDR3 covers 14 residues. Trimming left V 5 bases short and J 7 bases short, with 14 bases between. CDR1 is SEHNR and CDR2 is FQNEAQ in the germline V gene (reference sequence). CDR3 region: CASSHMGGSEKLFF. CDR3 in DNA: TGTGCCAGCAGCCACATGGGGGGAAGTGAAAAACTGTTTTTT. The full variable domain, completed using reference TRBV7-9 and TRBJ1-4, is DTGVSQNPRHKITKRGQNVTFRCDPISEHNRLYWYRQTLGQGPEFLTYFQNEAQLEKSRLLSDRFSAERPKGSFSTLEIQRTEQGDSAMYLCASSHMGGSEKLFFGSGTQLSVL.

This clonotype has just a few counts. V usage is TRBV7-3 and J usage is TRBJ2-2; no definite D call. This CDR3 comprises 12 residues. Germline V gene sequence: CDR1 SGHTA, CDR2 FQGTGA. V was cut by 5 bases and J by 7 bases, with 8 bases left in between. The CDR3 reads CASSAVGGELFF. The CDR3 DNA reads TGTGCCAGCAGCGCAGTCGGCGGGGAGCTGTTTTTT.

V usage is TRBV10-3 and J usage is TRBJ2-7, with TRBD2 identical over 8 bases. Germline V gene lookup returns CDR1 ENHRY and CDR2 SYGVKD. The junction had 10 bases not matched to a gene; V was cut back by 4 bases and J by 5 bases. The CDR3 covers 15 residues. CDR3 sequence (DNA): TGTGCCATCAGTGGTAAAGCGGGGGTATCCGACGAGCAGTACTTC. Residues: CAISGKAGVSDEQYF.

The J gene is TRBJ2-5, the V gene TRBV5-4; 13 bases are shared with TRBD2. CDR3 size: 18 residues. In germline, CDR1 is SGHNT, CDR2 YYREEE (reference sequence). J gave up 4 bases and V 1 base, and 10 bases lay outside the gene matches. The CDR3 DNA follows: TGTGCCAGCAGCTTGAGACTAGCGGGGGGCGCGGGGCCAGAGACCCAGTACTTC. Translating it yields CASSLRLAGGAGPETQYF. The complete variable domain, with remaining parts taken from reference TRBV5-4 and TRBJ2-5, reads ETGVTQSPTHLIKTRGQQVTLRCSSQSGHNTVSWYQQALGQGPQFIFQYYREEENGRGNFPPRFSGLQFPNYSSELNVNALELDDSALYLCASSLRLAGGAGPETQYFGPGTRLLVL.

The chain employs TRBV4-1 and TRBJ2-7, with D possibly being TRBD2 (6 bases). The CDR3 is 14 amino acids. The V gene lost 4 bases and the J gene lost 2 bases, with 12 bases spanning the gap. Germline CDR1 reads MGHRA; CDR2 reads YSYEKL. The DNA of the CDR3 is TGCGCCAGCAGCCCAGCCGGGAGACCCTACGAGCAGTACGTC. Amino acid sequence: CASSPAGRPYEQYV.

This clonotype was counted only a few times. The chain has TRBV6-5 and TRBJ2-2; D is possibly TRBD1 (6 bases). Trimming cost V 6 bases and J 5 bases, with 13 bases left between them. Germline V lookup: CDR1 MNHEY, CDR2 SVGAGI. The CDR3 has 14 residues. The CDR3 DNA sequence: TGTGCCAGCAGAAGGGGGATCGGGACCGGGGAGCTGTTTTTT. Protein sequence: CASRRGIGTGELFF.

This clonotype was seen more than once but under ten times. The chain carries TRBV29-1 and TRBJ1-1; D is undetermined. The germline V gene has CDR1 SQVTM and CDR2 ANQGSEA. The CDR3 extends over 12 amino acids. V shed 3 bases and J shed 6 bases, with 11 bases lying between them. The CDR3 nucleotides are TGCAGCGTTGACGGGCTTACCCCTGAAGCTTTCTTT. Amino acid sequence: CSVDGLTPEAFF.

The rearrangement links TRBV2 to TRBJ2-3, with a weak D call TRBD2 (5 bases). The CDR3 consists of 14 residues. CDR1 and CDR2 (germline): SNHLY, FYNNEI. The V gene lost 3 bases and the J gene lost 0 bases, with 7 bases spanning the gap. In DNA, the CDR3 is TGTGCCAGCAGTGATGGACTTAGCACAGATACGCAGTATTTT. It yields the protein CASSDGLSTDTQYF.

The chain recombines TRBV7-9 with TRBJ2-3; TRBD1 aligns across 7 bases. The CDR3 consists of 15 residues. The germline V gene has CDR1 SEHNR and CDR2 FQNEAQ (reference sequence). The J segment lost 4 bases and the V segment lost 1 base, leaving 5 bases of the junction unmatched. CDR3 DNA: TGTGCCAGCAGCTTAGGGGCGAGGGGGCCAGATACGCAGTATTTT. This codes for CASSLGARGPDTQYF.

This clonotype was recorded at least ten times. The chain is built from TRBV29-1 and TRBJ1-1; 7 bases map to TRBD1. The CDR3 has 11 residues. The germline CDR1 and CDR2 sequences are SQVTM and ANQGSEA. After removal of 7 bases from V and 7 bases from J, the junction contained 6 bases not matched to a gene. The CDR3 loop is CSAYRGGEAFF. The CDR3 DNA reads as TGCAGCGCCTACAGGGGAGGTGAAGCTTTCTTT.

As to this clonotype: One end of the junction is discordant with germline, which a read error may explain. CDR3 residues: CASSSANYGCTF. CDR3 in DNA: TGTGCCAGCAGCTCGGCTAACTATGGCTGCACCTTC. The rearrangement links TRBV12-3 or TRBV12-4 to TRBJ1-2; no clear D. The CDR3 runs to 12 residues.

In this sample, this clonotype turned up many times. The V gene is TRBV14, the J gene TRBJ2-3; 8 bases agree with TRBD2. Trimming cost V 4 bases and J 0 bases; bases outside gene matches: 3. Germline CDR1 and CDR2: SGHDN and FVKESK. The CDR3 is made up of 15 amino acids. CDR3 nucleotide sequence: TGTGCCAGCAGCCCTACTAGCGGAAGCACAGATACGCAGTATTTT. Its translation: CASSPTSGSTDTQYF.

This clonotype has a handful of counts. The gene calls are TRBV3-1 and TRBJ2-7; 12 bases are shared with TRBD1. Germline V gene sequence: CDR1 LGHDT, CDR2 YNNKEL (reference sequence). This CDR3 contains 17 residues. Losses at the gene ends were 3 bases for V and 3 bases for J; bases not matched to a gene: 9. The CDR3 here is CASSHRDRGRRFYEQYF. The DNA for the CDR3 is TGTGCCAGCAGCCACCGGGACAGGGGGCGAAGATTCTACGAGCAGTACTTC.

There are a few counts of this clonotype. The CDR3 spells CSAVKETQYF. CDR3 DNA: TGCAGTGCTGTTAAAGAGACCCAGTACTTC. The gene calls are TRBV20-1 and TRBJ2-5; D call uncertain. Looked up from germline, CDR1 is DFQATT and CDR2 is SNEGSKA (reference sequence). The CDR3 is 10 amino acids. V was pared by 5 bases and J by 3 bases, with 4 bases between.

The V call is TRBV6-2 or TRBV6-3, the J call TRBJ2-7; no firm D call. This CDR3 is built from 11 residues. From germline, CDR1 is MNHEY and CDR2 SVGEGT. Trimming pared 8 bases from V and 7 bases from J, leaving 12 bases between. The CDR3 nucleotides are TGTGCCAGCGGCCGAGGTGCGGAGCAGTACGTC. Translated, it gives CASGRGAEQYV.

This rearrangement joins TRBV27 to TRBJ2-7, with no clear D. Germline values: CDR1 MNHEY, CDR2 SMNVEV (reference sequence). The CDR3 has 14 residues. Trimming removed 3 bases from V and 3 bases from J, with 12 bases in between. The CDR3 coding sequence is TGTGCCAGCAGTTTCCGTGCCGAGATCTACGAGCAGTACTTC. It codes for CASSFRAEIYEQYF.

This clonotype has a handful of counts. The chain uses TRBV29-1 and TRBJ2-7, with TRBD1 matching 9 bases. The CDR3 contains 15 residues. Germline V gives CDR1 SQVTM, CDR2 ANQGSEA. Trimming took 0 bases from V and 3 from J; bases not matched to a gene: 6. The CDR3: CSVEDDRGSIYEQYF. As DNA, the CDR3 is TGCAGCGTTGAAGATGACAGGGGGAGCATCTACGAGCAGTACTTC.

V usage is TRBV11-2 and J usage is TRBJ2-5; D is perhaps TRBD1 (6 bases). CDR1 and CDR2 (germline): SGHAT, FQNNGV. The V gene lost 4 bases and the J gene lost 3 bases, with 6 bases spanning the gap. The CDR3 spans 12 residues. The CDR3 here is CASSWTEETQYF. In DNA form, the CDR3 reads TGTGCCAGCAGCTGGACAGAAGAGACCCAGTACTTC.

This clonotype was observed at least ten times. The chain employs TRBV6-2 or TRBV6-3 and TRBJ2-7, with D maybe TRBD2 (6 bases). The CDR3 has 13 amino acids. CDR1 is MNHEY, CDR2 SVGEGT, per germline. V shed 2 bases and J shed 4 bases, with 9 bases lying between them. CDR3 nucleotides: TGTGCCAGCAGTTACCGACGGGGGTACGAGCAGTACGTC. Translated, it gives CASSYRRGYEQYV.